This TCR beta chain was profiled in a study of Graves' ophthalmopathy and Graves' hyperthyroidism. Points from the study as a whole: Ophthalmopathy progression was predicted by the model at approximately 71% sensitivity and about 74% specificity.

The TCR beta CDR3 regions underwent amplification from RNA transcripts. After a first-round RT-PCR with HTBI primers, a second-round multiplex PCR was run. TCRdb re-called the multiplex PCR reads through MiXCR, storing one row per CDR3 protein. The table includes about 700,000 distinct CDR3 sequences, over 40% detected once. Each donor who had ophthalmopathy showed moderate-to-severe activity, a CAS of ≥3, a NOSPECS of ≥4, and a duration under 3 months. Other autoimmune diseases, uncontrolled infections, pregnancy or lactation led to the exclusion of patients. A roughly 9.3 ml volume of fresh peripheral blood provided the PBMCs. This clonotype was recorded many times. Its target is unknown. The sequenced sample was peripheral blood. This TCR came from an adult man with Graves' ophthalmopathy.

CDR3 amino acids: CASSGSRGLLSGANVLTF. DNA for the CDR3: TGTGCCAGCAGCGGATCCAGGGGGCTTCTGAGTGGGGCCAACGTCCTGACTTTC. V gene TRBV9 combines with J gene TRBJ2-6; 8 bases match TRBD1. Losses at the gene ends were 3 bases for V and 3 bases for J; bases not matched to a gene: 11. Germline values: CDR1 SGDLS, CDR2 YYNGEE. The CDR3 has 18 amino acids.